The rows below give T cell receptor beta chains drawn from one sample of a study of circulating and synovial CD4+ cells in juvenile arthritis. Repertoires were generated with immunoSEQ multiplex PCR, while TCRdb's copy carries only in-frame clones and drops some. Among roughly 33,000 clones listed, 90% to 95% were seen once. The sequencing input was CD4+ T cells from blood. These TCRs come from a human donor with juvenile idiopathic arthritis. Each CDR3 is given with its conserved first and last residue. Each record gives: V gene, J gene, D gene, clone size, CDR3 protein, CDR3 DNA. The D gene is left open where the match is weak. Not all rows give a size; the values are once, few, many and, for expanded clones, a class.

TRBV9	TRBJ1-1	-	-	CASSVEGGMNTEAFF	TGTGCCAGCAGCGTAGAGGGGGGGATGAACACTGAAGCTTTCTTT
TRBV9	TRBJ2-3	-	-	CASSAGKDTQYF	TGTGCCAGCAGCGCCGGGAAGGATACGCAGTATTTT
TRBV28	TRBJ1-2	TRBD1	-	CASSSADRGKNYGYTF	TGTGCCAGCAGCTCCGCGGACAGGGGGAAAAACTATGGCTACACCTTC
TRBV10-2	TRBJ1-1	-	-	CASSGQDRVNTEAFF	TGCGCCAGCAGTGGACAGGACAGAGTGAACACTGAAGCTTTCTTT
TRBV6-1	TRBJ1-2	-	-	CASRQVDYGYTF	TGTGCCAGCAGACAAGTTGACTATGGCTACACCTTC
TRBV5-1	TRBJ2-1	-	-	CASSLGFGGAPSYNEQFF	TGCGCCAGCAGCTTGGGTTTTGGCGGGGCTCCCTCCTACAATGAGCAGTTCTTC
TRBV4-1	TRBJ1-5	TRBD1	-	CASSQEQGSNQPQHF	TGCGCCAGCAGCCAAGAACAGGGGAGCAATCAGCCCCAGCATTTT
TRBV19	TRBJ1-1	-	once	CASSISLNTEAFF	TGTGCCAGTAGTATTAGCTTGAACACTGAAGCTTTCTTT
TRBV4-1	TRBJ1-4	TRBD1	-	CASSQATGTENEKLFF	TGCGCCAGCAGCCAGGCAACCGGGACAGAAAATGAAAAACTGTTTTTT
TRBV30	TRBJ1-2	-	-	CAWSETVYGYTF	TGTGCCTGGAGTGAGACAGTCTATGGCTACACCTTC
TRBV7-2	TRBJ2-2	-	-	CASSTTSGTGELFF	TGTGCCAGCAGCACAACATCGGGAACCGGGGAGCTGTTTTTT
TRBV28	TRBJ2-1	TRBD1	-	CASISRDRGNNEQFF	TGTGCCAGCATCTCCCGGGACAGGGGCAACAATGAGCAGTTCTTC
TRBV7-2	TRBJ2-7	TRBD1	-	CASSLVPDRASYEQYF	TGTGCCAGCAGCTTAGTACCAGACAGGGCATCCTACGAGCAGTACTTC
TRBV5-1	TRBJ2-1	TRBD2	once	CASSLQPGVAGVDEQFF	TGCGCCAGCAGCCTTCAGCCTGGGGTAGCGGGAGTAGATGAGCAGTTCTTC
TRBV7-9	TRBJ2-1	TRBD2	-	CASSLVSAGGNEQFF	TGTGCCAGCAGCTTAGTGTCGGCGGGAGGGAATGAGCAGTTCTTC
TRBV7-3	TRBJ2-1	-	-	CASSLLSVPYNEQFF	TGTGCCAGCAGCCTCCTTAGTGTCCCCTACAATGAGCAGTTCTTC
TRBV4-3	TRBJ1-6	TRBD1	-	CASSQVSGTGALNSPLHF	TGCGCCAGCAGCCAAGTCTCTGGGACAGGGGCTTTGAATTCCCCCCTCCACTTT
TRBV28	TRBJ1-2	-	-	CASSSPGQSYGYTF	TGTGCCAGCAGTTCCCCCGGACAGAGCTATGGCTACACCTTC
TRBV28	TRBJ1-1	TRBD1	-	CASRWAEGGASVAEAFF	TGTGCCAGCAGGTGGGCTGAAGGGGGCGCGAGTGTGGCTGAAGCTTTCTTT
TRBV4-3	TRBJ1-4	TRBD1	-	CASSQGGTGAEKLFF	TGCGCCAGCAGCCAAGGTGGGACAGGGGCAGAAAAACTGTTTTTT
TRBV7-2	TRBJ2-7	-	-	CASSLSPDIYGYEQYF	TGTGCCAGCAGCTTATCCCCTGACATCTATGGGTACGAGCAGTACTTC
TRBV7-2	TRBJ2-7	-	once	CASSLAIRGREQYF	TGTGCCAGCAGCTTAGCCATTAGAGGGCGTGAGCAGTACTTC
TRBV19	TRBJ2-1	TRBD2	-	CASSRTSGSNNEQFF	TGTGCCAGTAGTAGGACTAGCGGGAGTAACAATGAGCAGTTCTTC
TRBV9	TRBJ1-4	TRBD1	-	CASSFPGQGNEKLFF	TGTGCCAGCAGTTTCCCGGGACAGGGGAATGAAAAACTGTTTTTT